This paragraph covers one T cell receptor (beta chain) sequence. Its antigen is unidentified. Survey level was the resolution at which the v3.0 immunoSEQ assay ran. Libraries were prepared by immunoSEQ multiplex PCR; TCRdb keeps only in-frame clonotypes and omits some of them. This sample has approximately 32,000 clones; 83% occur once, and the top ten carry approximately 8%. Germline assignment: CDR1 SNHLY and CDR2 FYNNEI. The V end lost 7 bases, the J end lost 4 bases, and 10 bases lay between the germline ends. The CDR3 consists of 12 residues. This sample stems from a study of long-term antiretroviral therapy in people with HIV. Study-wide points: Despite increasing after ART, diversity remained lower than that of transplant donor controls. Dominant in the repertoire at all time points were clones expanded before ART. Compared with controls, HIV repertoires showed narrower CDR3 length ranges.

HIV-positive participants all received treatment in the United States. The receptor was derived from a man between 18 and 35 years old with HIV. V is TRBV2 and J is TRBJ1-1; D not resolved. The sequences come from unsorted PBMCs, collected 0.4 years before starting antiretroviral therapy. The DNA of the CDR3 is TGTGCCAGCACCCGGGAGAGCACTGAAGCTTTCTTT. It yields the protein CASTRESTEAFF. The full variable domain, completed using reference TRBV2 and TRBJ1-1, is EPEVTQTPSHQVTQMGQEVILRCVPISNHLYFYWYRQILGQKVEFLVSFYNNEISEKSEIFDDQFSVERPDGSNFTLKIRSTKLEDSAMYFCASTRESTEAFFGQGTRLTVV.